This TCR beta chain was profiled in a study of CXCR3-negative and CXCR3-positive naive CD8 T cells. Study context: Overall TRB read output was some 140 million, and each library contained about 1.5 +/- 0.3 million reads. General study results and limits: For memory CD8+ cells diversity was much lower, but both naive subsets had comparably high diversity.

This CDR3 has 12 residues. Concerning this clonotype itself: Its cognate antigen is unknown.

Sorting yielded triplicates of hundreds of thousands of cells for each CD8+ T cell subset. Naive cells were sorted as CD45RO-, CCR7+, CD27+ and CD95-. TRB cDNA libraries were made by UMI-labeled 5' RACE. Reanalyzing the 5' RACE reads, TCRdb keeps one entry per CDR3 protein, without DNA. This table lists some 39,000 distinct CDR3 sequences. The J gene is TRBJ1-5, the V gene TRBV12-3 or TRBV12-4; TCRdb's D gene call, TRBD1, goes unchecked for lack of DNA. The sample consisted of naive CXCR3- CD8+ T cells from blood. Subset reported: CD45RO-CCR7+CD27+CD95- naive CD8+ T cells lacking CXCR3 (TNR3-). The receptor was derived from a human donor in good health. Some clones in this sample may be carry-over from other donors' samples. The CDR3: CASSPLGQPQHF.